This is a list of T cell receptor beta chains from one sample in a study of T cell clones after liver transplantation. TCRdb's copy holds only in-frame clones and misses some; the assay was immunoSEQ multiplex PCR. Counted here are 45,000 to 55,000 clones, 84% occurring once; the ten biggest clones make up 7.5% to 10%. Here the sequenced sample was CD4+ T cells from blood, taken before liver transplant. These TCRs come from a human donor who received a liver transplant. The CDR3 runs from the conserved cysteine through the conserved F or W. The order of the fields is J gene, D gene, clone size, V gene, CDR3 DNA, CDR3 protein. The D gene is left open where the match is weak. Clone size, where shown, is once, few, many, or a class for clones that have expanded.

J gene: TRBJ1-2; D gene: NA; clone size: NA; V gene: TRBV9; CDR3 DNA: TGTGCCAGCAGCGTAAGCAGTCAGGATTATGGCTACACCTTC; CDR3 protein: CASSVSSQDYGYTF
J gene: TRBJ2-2; D gene: NA; clone size: NA; V gene: TRBV11-2; CDR3 DNA: TGTGCCAGCAGCTGGACCGGGACATCGAACACCGGGGAGCTGTTTTTT; CDR3 protein: CASSWTGTSNTGELFF
J gene: TRBJ1-5; D gene: NA; clone size: once; V gene: TRBV23-1; CDR3 DNA: TGCGCCAGCAGTCACCCGACCCGCGTAAGGCGTATTGCCCAGCATTTT; CDR3 protein: CASSHPTRVRRIAQHF
J gene: TRBJ2-3; D gene: NA; clone size: NA; V gene: TRBV2; CDR3 DNA: TGTGCCGGGTCGGTTGGGCTAGTAGATACGCAGTATTTT; CDR3 protein: CAGSVGLVDTQYF
J gene: TRBJ2-3; D gene: TRBD2; clone size: NA; V gene: TRBV4-2; CDR3 DNA: TGTGCCAGCAGCCGGGCCCCGGGAACTAGCGGGGGGGAAACAGATACGCAGTATTTT; CDR3 protein: CASSRAPGTSGGETDTQYF
J gene: TRBJ1-4; D gene: NA; clone size: NA; V gene: TRBV5-4; CDR3 DNA: TGTGCCAGCAGCTTCGCTGCCTCCGTGGAAAAACTGTTTTTT; CDR3 protein: CASSFAASVEKLFF
J gene: TRBJ2-3; D gene: NA; clone size: NA; V gene: TRBV11-3; CDR3 DNA: TGTGCCAGCAGCCCCGGCCACCAATATACGCAGTATTTT; CDR3 protein: CASSPGHQYTQYF
J gene: TRBJ1-2; D gene: TRBD1; clone size: NA; V gene: TRBV10-3; CDR3 DNA: TGTGCCATCAGGGGGACAGTGGGCGGCTATGGCTACACCTTC; CDR3 protein: CAIRGTVGGYGYTF
J gene: TRBJ2-1; D gene: TRBD2; clone size: once; V gene: TRBV6-4; CDR3 DNA: TGTGCCAGCAGCCTCTTCGGCGGGAGCTCCTACAATGAGCAGTTCTTC; CDR3 protein: CASSLFGGSSYNEQFF
J gene: TRBJ1-2; D gene: NA; clone size: NA; V gene: TRBV29-1; CDR3 DNA: TGCAGCGTTGCCCCAGAGAACTATGGCTACACCTTC; CDR3 protein: CSVAPENYGYTF
J gene: TRBJ2-7; D gene: TRBD2; clone size: NA; V gene: TRBV11-2; CDR3 DNA: TGTGCCAGCAGCTTAGACCCGGCTAGCGGGATCAACGAGCAGTACTTC; CDR3 protein: CASSLDPASGINEQYF
J gene: TRBJ2-1; D gene: TRBD2; clone size: NA; V gene: TRBV11-2; CDR3 DNA: TGTGCCAGCAGTCGGACTAGCGGGAGTCCCAATGAGCAGTTCTTC; CDR3 protein: CASSRTSGSPNEQFF
J gene: TRBJ2-5; D gene: NA; clone size: NA; V gene: TRBV7-2; CDR3 DNA: TGTGCCAGCAGCTTAGTGGCGGACACGTCACAAGAGACCCAGTACTTC; CDR3 protein: CASSLVADTSQETQYF
J gene: TRBJ2-5; D gene: NA; clone size: NA; V gene: TRBV7-8; CDR3 DNA: TGTGCCAGCAGCTTGTCGAGCGGACAAGAGACCCAGTACTTC; CDR3 protein: CASSLSSGQETQYF
J gene: TRBJ2-3; D gene: NA; clone size: NA; V gene: TRBV5-1; CDR3 DNA: TGCGCCAGCAGCTTGGTGGGGACACCCCCCGATACGCAGTATTTT; CDR3 protein: CASSLVGTPPDTQYF
J gene: TRBJ2-3; D gene: NA; clone size: NA; V gene: TRBV7-3; CDR3 DNA: TGTGCCAGCAGCTCTAATGGGGCCTCGGGTACGCAGTATTTT; CDR3 protein: CASSSNGASGTQYF
J gene: TRBJ2-7; D gene: NA; clone size: NA; V gene: TRBV5-6; CDR3 DNA: TGTGCCAGCAGCTTGGGCAGGGTCTACGAGCAGTACTTC; CDR3 protein: CASSLGRVYEQYF
J gene: TRBJ1-2; D gene: NA; clone size: NA; V gene: TRBV7-9; CDR3 DNA: TGTGCCAGCAGCGTTGACAACTATGGCTACACCTTC; CDR3 protein: CASSVDNYGYTF
J gene: TRBJ1-1; D gene: NA; clone size: NA; V gene: TRBV28; CDR3 DNA: TGTGCCAGCAGTGTTGGACACGGTGAAGCTTTCTTT; CDR3 protein: CASSVGHGEAFF
J gene: TRBJ1-4; D gene: NA; clone size: NA; V gene: TRBV5-1; CDR3 DNA: TGCGCCAGCAGCTTCCAGGGATATAATGAAAAACTGTTTTTT; CDR3 protein: CASSFQGYNEKLFF
J gene: TRBJ2-3; D gene: NA; clone size: NA; V gene: TRBV9; CDR3 DNA: TGTGCCAGGACCCGAGAGGGCACGATCGGAACAGATACGCAGTATTTT; CDR3 protein: CARTREGTIGTDTQYF
J gene: TRBJ1-5; D gene: NA; clone size: NA; V gene: TRBV21-1; CDR3 DNA: NA; CDR3 protein: CASSKVGIGNQPQHF
J gene: TRBJ1-4; D gene: NA; clone size: NA; V gene: TRBV7-2; CDR3 DNA: TGTGCCAGCAGCTTAACAGGGTCCAATGAAAAACTGTTTTTT; CDR3 protein: CASSLTGSNEKLFF
J gene: TRBJ2-7; D gene: NA; clone size: NA; V gene: TRBV7-2; CDR3 DNA: TGTGCCAGCAGCTTAGAGTACAGTACTTACGAGCAGTACTTC; CDR3 protein: CASSLEYSTYEQYF
J gene: TRBJ2-7; D gene: NA; clone size: NA; V gene: TRBV5-6; CDR3 DNA: TGTGCCAGCAGCTTGGTGGTCAGGGACGAGCAGTACTTC; CDR3 protein: CASSLVVRDEQYF
J gene: TRBJ2-2; D gene: NA; clone size: NA; V gene: TRBV7-2; CDR3 DNA: TGTGCCAGCAGCTTAATCGCGAACACCGGGGAGCTGTTTTTT; CDR3 protein: CASSLIANTGELFF
J gene: TRBJ1-5; D gene: NA; clone size: NA; V gene: TRBV4-1; CDR3 DNA: TGCGCCAGCAGCCAAGATTTAGAGGGAACAGACAATCAGCCCCAGCATTTT; CDR3 protein: CASSQDLEGTDNQPQHF
J gene: TRBJ2-2; D gene: NA; clone size: NA; V gene: TRBV7-2; CDR3 DNA: TGTGCCAGCACCGAACAGGGAAAGTACGGGGAGCTGTTTTTT; CDR3 protein: CASTEQGKYGELFF
J gene: TRBJ1-5; D gene: NA; clone size: once; V gene: TRBV6-6; CDR3 DNA: TGTGCCAGCAGTTACTCCGAAGGGGGGAATCAGCCCCAGCATTTT; CDR3 protein: CASSYSEGGNQPQHF
J gene: TRBJ1-4; D gene: NA; clone size: NA; V gene: TRBV6-1; CDR3 DNA: TGTGCCAGCAGCTTATCGAAGGAAAAACTGTTTTTT; CDR3 protein: CASSLSKEKLFF